This TCR beta chain was captured in a study of blood T cell repertoires in COVID-19. Trimming stripped 5 bases from V and 6 bases from J, with 23 bases between. Germline V lookup: CDR1 SGHAT, CDR2 FQNNGV. The CDR3 totals 17 residues. The data were produced by immunoSEQ multiplex PCR, yet TCRdb's version contains in-frame clones alone and is incomplete. The sample includes 190,000 or so clones, approximately 84% of them seen just once. This rearrangement joins TRBV11-2 to TRBJ2-1; D may be TRBD1 (6 bases). The sequenced sample consisted of peripheral blood. The receptor's source is a human donor with acute or convalescent COVID-19. The donor label of this sample is uncertain. The chain's CDR3 is CASSLGGPGRGGNEQFF. The CDR3 bases are TGTGCCAGCAGCCTAGGCGGCCCGGGCCGAGGGGGCAATGAGCAGTTCTTC. Filled out from reference TRBV11-2 and TRBJ2-1, the complete variable domain reads EAGVAQSPRYKIIEKRQSVAFWCNPISGHATLYWYQQILGQGPKLLIQFQNNGVVDDSQLPKDRFSAERLKGVDSTLKIQPAKLEDSAVYLCASSLGGPGRGGNEQFFGPGTRLTVL.